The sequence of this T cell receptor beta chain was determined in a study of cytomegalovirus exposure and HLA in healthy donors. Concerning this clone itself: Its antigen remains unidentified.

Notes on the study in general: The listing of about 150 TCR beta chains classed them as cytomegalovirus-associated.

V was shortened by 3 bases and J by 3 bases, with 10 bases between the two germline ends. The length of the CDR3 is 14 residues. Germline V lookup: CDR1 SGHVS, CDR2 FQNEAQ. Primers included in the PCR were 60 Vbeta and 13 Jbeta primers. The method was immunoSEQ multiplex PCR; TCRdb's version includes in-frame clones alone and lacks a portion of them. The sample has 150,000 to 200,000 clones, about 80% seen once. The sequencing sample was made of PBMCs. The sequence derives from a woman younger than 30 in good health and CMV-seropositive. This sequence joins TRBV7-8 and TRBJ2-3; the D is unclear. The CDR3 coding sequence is TGTGCCAGCAGCTTCTTAGCCTTTACAGATACGCAGTATTTT. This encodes CASSFLAFTDTQYF.